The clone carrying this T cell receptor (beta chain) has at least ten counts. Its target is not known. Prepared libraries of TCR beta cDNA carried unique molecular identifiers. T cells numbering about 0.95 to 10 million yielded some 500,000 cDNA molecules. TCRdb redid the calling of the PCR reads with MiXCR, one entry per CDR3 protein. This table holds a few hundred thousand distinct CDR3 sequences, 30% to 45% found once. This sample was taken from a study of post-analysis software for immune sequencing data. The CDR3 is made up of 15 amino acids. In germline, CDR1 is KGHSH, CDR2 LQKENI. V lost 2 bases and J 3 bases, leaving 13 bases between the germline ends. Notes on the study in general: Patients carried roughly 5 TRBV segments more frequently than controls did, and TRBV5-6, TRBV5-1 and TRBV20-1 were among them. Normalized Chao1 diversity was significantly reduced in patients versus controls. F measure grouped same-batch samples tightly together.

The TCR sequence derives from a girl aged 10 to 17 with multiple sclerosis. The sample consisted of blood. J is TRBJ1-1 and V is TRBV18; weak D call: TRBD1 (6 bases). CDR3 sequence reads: CASSPTGHGDTEAFF. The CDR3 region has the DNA TGTGCCAGCTCACCAACGGGACATGGGGACACTGAAGCTTTCTTT.